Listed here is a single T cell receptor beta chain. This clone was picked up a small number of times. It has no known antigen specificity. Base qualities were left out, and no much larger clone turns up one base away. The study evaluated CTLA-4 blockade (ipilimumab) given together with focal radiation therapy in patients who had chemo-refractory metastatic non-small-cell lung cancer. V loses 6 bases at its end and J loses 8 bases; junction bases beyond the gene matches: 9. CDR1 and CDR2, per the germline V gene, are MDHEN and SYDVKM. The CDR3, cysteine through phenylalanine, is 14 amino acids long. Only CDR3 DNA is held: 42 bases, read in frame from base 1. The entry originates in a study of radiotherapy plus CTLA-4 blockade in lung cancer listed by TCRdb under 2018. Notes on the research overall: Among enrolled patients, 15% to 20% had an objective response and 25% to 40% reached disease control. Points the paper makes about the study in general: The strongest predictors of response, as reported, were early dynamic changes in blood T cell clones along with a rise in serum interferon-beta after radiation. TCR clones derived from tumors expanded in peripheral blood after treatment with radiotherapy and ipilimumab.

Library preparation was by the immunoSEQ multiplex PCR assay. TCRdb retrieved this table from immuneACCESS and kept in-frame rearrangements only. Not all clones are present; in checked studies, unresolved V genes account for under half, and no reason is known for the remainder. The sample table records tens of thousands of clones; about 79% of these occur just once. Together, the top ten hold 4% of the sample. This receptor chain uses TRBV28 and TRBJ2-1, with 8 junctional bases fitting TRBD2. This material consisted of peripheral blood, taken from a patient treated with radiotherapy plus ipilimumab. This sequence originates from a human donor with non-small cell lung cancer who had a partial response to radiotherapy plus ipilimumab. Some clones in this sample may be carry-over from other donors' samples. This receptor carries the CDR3 CASSLASGGHEQFF. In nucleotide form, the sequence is TGTGCCAGCAGCTTGGCTTCGGGGGGGCATGAGCAGTTCTTC.